This T cell receptor (beta chain) was sequenced during a study of blood T cell repertoires in COVID-19. Original processing methods: Researchers report that nucleated cell counts were estimated from reference gene primer amplification. TCRdb keeps only in-frame clones here, not all; method: immunoSEQ multiplex PCR. V and J calls plus clone size are reproduced from that table; the DNA served to infer D and trimming. The table lists over 100,000 clones, around nine tenths of them singletons. In germline, CDR1 is MNHEY, CDR2 SVGEGT. V lost 4 bases to trimming and J lost 1 base, with 7 bases between them. There are 13 residues in the CDR3. During active infection, Seattle patients enrolled and were then monitored through disease.

Material: peripheral blood. The sequence derives from a man aged 55 to 70 with COVID-19, enrolled during active disease. The chain uses TRBV6-2 or TRBV6-3 and TRBJ1-1; perhaps TRBD1 as D (5 bases). The CDR3 here is CASSWTPNTEAFF. CDR3 sequence (DNA): TGTGCCAGCAGTTGGACACCGAACACTGAAGCTTTCTTT.